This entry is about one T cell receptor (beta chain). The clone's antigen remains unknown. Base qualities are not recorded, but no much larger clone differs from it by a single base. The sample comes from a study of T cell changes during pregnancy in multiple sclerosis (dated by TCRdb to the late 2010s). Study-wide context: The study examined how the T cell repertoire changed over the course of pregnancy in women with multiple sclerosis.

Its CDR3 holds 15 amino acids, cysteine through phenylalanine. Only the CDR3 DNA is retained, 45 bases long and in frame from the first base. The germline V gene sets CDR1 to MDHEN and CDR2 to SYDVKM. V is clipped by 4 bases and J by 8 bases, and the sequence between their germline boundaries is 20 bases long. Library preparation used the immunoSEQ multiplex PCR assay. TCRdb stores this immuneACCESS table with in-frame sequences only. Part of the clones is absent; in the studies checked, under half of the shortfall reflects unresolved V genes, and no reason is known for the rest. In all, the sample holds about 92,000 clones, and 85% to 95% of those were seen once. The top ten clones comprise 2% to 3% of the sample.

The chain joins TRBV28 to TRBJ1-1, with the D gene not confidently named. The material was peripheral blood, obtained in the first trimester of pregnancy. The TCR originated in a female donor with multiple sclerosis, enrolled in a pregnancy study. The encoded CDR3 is CASSSLWRARQEAFF. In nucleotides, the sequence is TGTGCCAGCAGTTCTTTGTGGAGGGCCCGACAAGAAGCTTTCTTT.